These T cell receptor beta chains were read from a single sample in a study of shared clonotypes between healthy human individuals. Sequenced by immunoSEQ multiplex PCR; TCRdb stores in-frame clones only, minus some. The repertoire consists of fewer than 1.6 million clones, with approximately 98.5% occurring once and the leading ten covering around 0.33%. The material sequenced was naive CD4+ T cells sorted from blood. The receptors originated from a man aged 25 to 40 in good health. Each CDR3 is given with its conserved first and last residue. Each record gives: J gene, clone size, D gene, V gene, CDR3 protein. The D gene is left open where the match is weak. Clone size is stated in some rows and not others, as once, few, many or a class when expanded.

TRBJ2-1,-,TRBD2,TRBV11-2,CASSLEPGTKLADEQFF
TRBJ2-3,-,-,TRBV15,CATSRELADWGDTQYF
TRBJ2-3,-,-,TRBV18,CASTAYIGTDTQYF
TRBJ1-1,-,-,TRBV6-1,CASLDRPPYTEAFF
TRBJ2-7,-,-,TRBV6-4,CASSDEASSYEQYF
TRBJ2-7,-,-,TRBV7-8,CASSFGAYEQYF
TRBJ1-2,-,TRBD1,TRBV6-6,CASSLTGGLNYGYTF
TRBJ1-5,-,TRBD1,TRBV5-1,CASSLTPSGQGGRPQHF
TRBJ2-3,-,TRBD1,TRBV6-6,CASRAARGGADTQYF
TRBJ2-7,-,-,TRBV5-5,CASSYGSLPHEQYF
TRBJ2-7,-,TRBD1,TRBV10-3,CAIGGQGAGEQYF
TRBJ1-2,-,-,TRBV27,CASSLSVGRFYGYTF
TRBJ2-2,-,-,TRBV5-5,CASFFGYTGELFF
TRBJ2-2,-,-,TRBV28,CASSPGASPELFF
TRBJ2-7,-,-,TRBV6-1,CASSENVAGPGYEQYF
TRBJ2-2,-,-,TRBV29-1,CSVGRQYTGELFF
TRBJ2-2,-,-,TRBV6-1,CASIGIRSGELFF
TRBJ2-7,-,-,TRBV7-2,CASSRRDSFSYEQYF
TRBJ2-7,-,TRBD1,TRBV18,CASSPGQGPYEQYF
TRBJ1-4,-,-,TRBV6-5,CASRFGGEKLFF
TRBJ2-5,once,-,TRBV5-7,CASSGTGVRETQYF
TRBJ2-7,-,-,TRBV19,CASSIWVGSSYEQYF
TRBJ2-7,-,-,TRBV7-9,CASSEGSVGIIYEQYF
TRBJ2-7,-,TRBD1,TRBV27,CASSFLTGAYEQYF
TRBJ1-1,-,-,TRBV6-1,CASSEFSAAEAFF
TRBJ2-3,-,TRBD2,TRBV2,CASSERPSGSTDTQYF
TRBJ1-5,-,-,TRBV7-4,CASNVLPPRNQPQHF
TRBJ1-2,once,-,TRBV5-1,CASSTTGHNYGYTF
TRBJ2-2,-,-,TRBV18,CASSPFSPGTTNTGELFF